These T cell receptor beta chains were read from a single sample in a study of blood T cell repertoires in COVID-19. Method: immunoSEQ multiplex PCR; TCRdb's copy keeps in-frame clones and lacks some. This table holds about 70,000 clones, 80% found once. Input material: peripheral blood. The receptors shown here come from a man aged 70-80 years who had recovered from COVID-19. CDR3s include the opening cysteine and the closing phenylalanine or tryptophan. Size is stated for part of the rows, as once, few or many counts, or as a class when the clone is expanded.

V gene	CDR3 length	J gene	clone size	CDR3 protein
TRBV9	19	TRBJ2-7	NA	CASPRANVAGGPGPYEQYF
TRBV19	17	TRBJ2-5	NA	CASSIGTSGRGQETQYF
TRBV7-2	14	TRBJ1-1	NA	CASQGSGVRTEAFF
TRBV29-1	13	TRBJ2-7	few	CSVERTSGDEQYF
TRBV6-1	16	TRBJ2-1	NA	CASSGPPGQGHNEQFF
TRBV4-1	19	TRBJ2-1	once	CASSQEDRPSGSVSNEQFF
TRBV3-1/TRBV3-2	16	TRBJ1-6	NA	CASSQDPGPNNSPLHF
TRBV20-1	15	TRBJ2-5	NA	CSASTGGSGFETQYF
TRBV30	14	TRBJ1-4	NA	CAWSAPGEYEKLFF
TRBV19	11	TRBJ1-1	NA	CASSFDTEAFF
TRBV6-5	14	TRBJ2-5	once	CASSLYRGAETQYF
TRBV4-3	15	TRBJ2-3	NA	CASSQTGGETDTQYF
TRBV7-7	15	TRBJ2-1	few	CASSEGTGEDNEQFF
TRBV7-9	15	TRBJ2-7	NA	CASSLARGLEYEQYF
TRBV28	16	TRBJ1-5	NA	CASSAGQRKGHQPQHF